This TCR beta chain was sequenced for a study of shared clonotypes between healthy human individuals. Study information: Per donor, CD8 memory used one plate, CD8 naive used two, CD4 memory used three and CD4 naive used three.

The donors were adults (healthy and HIV-negative) with no recent acute infections or vaccinations. Concerning this clone: Its target is unknown. The sample has other DNA sequences that encode this CDR3 too.

Original handling: Junction-only sequences without quality scores were provided by ImmunoSEQ, so filtering was different. Produced via immunoSEQ multiplex PCR; TCRdb's table is partial and in-frame only. The V and J calls and clone size were taken over from that table, and D and trimming were inferred from the DNA. In the table there are millions of clones, 85% to 95% of which are singletons. Whole-study results and caveats: Exclusively blood specimens were collected; tissue repertoires likely differ.

The sample comprised naive CD4+ T cells sorted from blood. The subset: CD45RA+ positively selected. The source is a man aged 18-30 years in good health.

CDR3 sequence: CASSLGQLNTGELFF. The CDR3 DNA reads TGTGCCAGCAGCCTAGGACAGCTAAACACCGGGGAGCTGTTTTTT. The rearrangement uses TRBV5-6 and TRBJ2-2, with D perhaps matching TRBD1 (6 bases). Germline loops: CDR1 SGHDT, CDR2 YYEEEE. The V gene lost 4 bases and the J gene lost 2 bases, with 12 bases spanning the gap. The CDR3 loop spans 15 amino acids.